This T cell receptor beta chain originates from a study of technical replicates of blood from several donors. This clone was seen only once. This CDR3 is built from 15 residues. V lost 0 bases, J lost 5 bases, and 14 bases lay in between. Germline CDR1 SGHDT, CDR2 YYEEEE. The data were produced by immunoSEQ multiplex PCR, yet TCRdb's version contains in-frame clones alone and is incomplete. The sample shows about 97,000 clones, approximately 94% of them seen only once. The sample consisted of T cells isolated from PBMCs. The rearrangement links TRBV5-6 to TRBJ1-2; a weak D match, TRBD1 (6 bases). This clonotype was obtained from a human donor in good health. The CDR3 nucleotides read TGTGCCAGCAGCTTGGCGGTGACAGGCCAGTATGGCTACACCTTC. The encoded protein is CASSLAVTGQYGYTF.